This paragraph covers one T cell receptor (beta chain) sequence. Its antigen is unknown. No much larger clonotype is one base removed from it; base qualities were not supplied. Through the immunoSEQ TRB Survey service, multiplex V and J primers were used to amplify rearranged CDR3 beta regions from genomic DNA. Survey-level sequencing depth of up to 500,000 reads per sample was used to keep depth equal across samples. Libraries were purified, pooled and sequenced on Illumina technology. The authors' analysis ran thus. immunoSEQ online tools were used for productive clonality, sample overlap, pairwise scatters, CDR3 beta length, V/D/J gene usage and productiveness. Calculated diversity was the number of unique rearrangements divided by total templates times 100; Shannon and Simpson indices were also computed. Principal component analysis used the R prcomp function and ggbiplot package on Z-score normalized data. Morisita's index was used to measure clonal overlap between blood and rectum within each subject. What TCRdb holds here is the immuneACCESS table cut down to in-frame rearrangements. Part of the clones is not present; checked against another copy, under half of the missing clones reflect an unresolved V gene, and the others are unexplained. V, J and clone size reflect that table, while D and trimming were determined from the DNA. This sample gives tens of thousands of clones in total; approximately 73% of them show up just once. The biggest ten clones account for 0.65% to 0.95% of the sample.

This record belongs to a study of pediatric ulcerative colitis (dated by TCRdb to about 2019). With respect to the entire study: Pancolitis was present in roughly seven ulcerative colitis patients and left-sided colitis in two, and histology consistent with ulcerative colitis was found in all of these patients. Using the Pediatric Ulcerative Colitis Activity Index, a couple of patients were classed as having mild disease, four as having moderate disease and three as having acute severe colitis. Ten or so newly diagnosed, treatment-naive pediatric ulcerative colitis patients and four non-IBD control children each provided paired blood and rectal samples.

Points the paper makes about the study in general: Autologous blood-rectal clonal overlap was significantly higher in ulcerative colitis patients than in controls, suggesting increased T cell trafficking to inflamed tissue. The healthy control group was small, consisting of only a few individuals. Controls, mild-moderate and acute severe colitis patients were separated by rectal repertoire features, and reduced rectal diversity due to clonal expansions was observed in acute severe colitis. Rectal pinch biopsies may have included blood-derived T cells, especially in patients with overt colitis. A couple of rectal CDR3 clonotypes were present in all ulcerative colitis patients and in none of the controls. Because repertoires were derived from total lymphocyte DNA, patterns in rare subsets such as regulatory T cells may not have been reflected. For technical reasons, blood samples from a couple of patients gave substantially fewer templates, and these samples were excluded from the blood-rectal overlap analysis.

During colonoscopy, one to two rectal pinch biopsies were obtained for research purposes. Before the diagnostic colonoscopy, none of the ulcerative colitis patients had been given immunosuppressive medication. Before DNA isolation, rectal biopsies were subjected to proteinase K digestion. The Wizard kit (Promega) was used to extract genomic DNA from the blood and intestinal samples. The sequence was obtained from a boy between 5 and 17 years old with moderate ulcerative colitis. The specimen was gut tissue.

The nucleotide sequence reads as follows: TGTGCCAGTAGTATATCCCCGGGACTGAACACTGAAGCTTTCTTT. Protein translation: CASSISPGLNTEAFF. The sequence links TRBV19 to TRBJ1-1; tentative D gene TRBD1, with 5 bases matching. V is shortened by 2 bases, J by 0 bases, and the region joining them spans 10 bases. From the cysteine up to the phenylalanine, the CDR3 has a length of 15 residues. Just the 45-base CDR3 DNA is kept, in frame starting at base 1. Reading the germline V gene (reference sequence) gives CDR1 LNHDA and CDR2 SQIVND.